These 30 T cell receptor beta chains share one sample of origin, sequenced in a study of blood T cell repertoires in COVID-19. The data were produced by immunoSEQ multiplex PCR, yet TCRdb's version contains in-frame clones alone and is incomplete. The table shows 60,000 to 75,000 clones, with roughly four fifths occurring only once. The sample consisted of peripheral blood. All receptors come from a human donor in a cohort sampled during active COVID-19.

The V and J genes are TRBV5-4 and TRBJ2-1; D not certain. The germline V and J ends were trimmed by 6 bases and 10 bases, with 20 bases remaining between them. CDR3 length: 14 residues. Per germline, CDR1 SGHNT and CDR2 YYREEE (reference sequence). The CDR3 is CASTLQARVGEQFF. The CDR3 DNA reads TGTGCCAGCACCCTTCAGGCTCGTGTTGGGGAGCAGTTCTTC.

The rearrangement joins TRBV9 to TRBJ2-1; 8 bases are a match to TRBD1. Losses at the gene ends were 0 bases for V and 6 bases for J; bases not matched to a gene: 5. Germline-derived CDR1 and CDR2 are SGDLS and YYNGEE. The CDR3 extends over 15 amino acids. CDR3 DNA sequence: TGTGCCAGCAGCGTAGCTACAGGGGGTGGCAATGAGCAGTTCTTC. As protein: CASSVATGGGNEQFF.

The gene calls are TRBV30 and TRBJ1-3; D unresolved. Trimming pared 1 base from V and 0 bases from J, leaving 4 bases between. Germline V lookup: CDR1 GTSNPN, CDR2 SVGIG (reference sequence). This CDR3 comprises 13 residues. Here the CDR3 reads CAWSGSSGNTIYF. CDR3 coding DNA: TGTGCCTGGAGTGGGAGCTCTGGAAACACCATATATTTT.

This clone was found many times. The genes are TRBV6-6 and TRBJ2-7, with TRBD1 matching over 9 bases. The CDR3 runs to 14 residues. Germline CDR1 reads MNHNY; CDR2 reads SVGAGI (reference sequence). Trimming removed 5 bases from V and 2 bases from J; junction bases left unmatched: 4. The CDR3 DNA reads TGTGCCAGCAGTGCGGGACAGGGAGCCTACGAGCAGTACGTC. Residues: CASSAGQGAYEQYV.

The genes are TRBV4-1 and TRBJ2-2; 15 bases are shared with TRBD2. The CDR3 has 19 amino acids. Per germline, CDR1 MGHRA and CDR2 YSYEKL. V trimming: 4 bases; J trimming: 9 bases; junction bases outside the gene matches: 15. CDR3 nucleotide sequence: TGCGCCAGCAGCCCCCGTGGGACTAGCGGGGGGACCGGGATTCGGGAGCTGTTTTTT. Translating gives CASSPRGTSGGTGIRELFF.

The chain combines TRBV6-6 with TRBJ2-2; 7 nucleotides align to TRBD1. V lost 5 bases to trimming and J lost 4 bases; unmatched junction nucleotides: 13. The CDR3 has 17 amino acids. CDR1 MNHNY and CDR2 SVGAGI come from the germline V gene (reference sequence). The CDR3 DNA follows: TGTGCCAGCAGTCTCAATACCGGGACAGTAGTCACCGGGGAGCTGTTTTTT. It is translated as CASSLNTGTVVTGELFF.

The genes are TRBV5-6 and TRBJ1-6; D gene ambiguous. Germline V gene sequence: CDR1 SGHDT, CDR2 YYEEEE. This CDR3 is built from 16 residues. V lost 2 bases and J 8 bases, leaving 17 bases between the germline ends. CDR3: CASSFSGSGSDSPLHF. The DNA of the CDR3 is TGTGCCAGCAGCTTTTCTGGGTCTGGGAGCGATTCACCCCTCCACTTT.

The chain links TRBV7-9 to TRBJ1-4; no firm D call. From germline, CDR1 is SEHNR and CDR2 FQNEAQ (reference sequence). CDR3 length: 17 amino acids. Trimming cost V 0 bases and J 0 bases, with 11 bases left between them. The CDR3 is CASSLAGRVPTNEKLFF. Here the CDR3 DNA reads TGTGCCAGCAGCTTAGCGGGGAGGGTGCCAACTAATGAAAAACTGTTTTTT.

Concerning this clone: Compared with germline, one end of the junction differs, possibly owing to a read error. Additional DNA sequences in this sample encode the identical CDR3. This sequence joins TRBV6-5 and TRBJ1-2; D perhaps matches TRBD1 (5 bases). Germline CDR1 and CDR2: MNHEY and SVGAGI. The CDR3 is made up of 15 amino acids. CDR3 amino acids: CASSYSAGSRFGYTF. CDR3 nucleotide sequence: TGTGCCAGTAGTTACTCGGCAGGGTCTCGTTTCGGCTACACCTTC.

This clone has only one observation. The chain employs TRBV7-9 and TRBJ1-1; D perhaps matches TRBD1 (6 bases). V was cut by 3 bases and J by 9 bases, with 14 bases left in between. This CDR3 is built from 13 residues. The V gene's germline CDR1 is SEHNR and CDR2 FQNEAQ (reference sequence). The CDR3 DNA follows: TGTGCCAGCAGCTTTGGTGGGGGCGAGAAAGCTTTCTTT. Translation: CASSFGGGEKAFF. The variable domain in full, completed from reference TRBV7-9 and TRBJ1-1, reads DTGVSQNPRHKITKRGQNVTFRCDPISEHNRLYWYRQTLGQGPEFLTYFQNEAQLEKSRLLSDRFSAERPKGSFSTLEIQRTEQGDSAMYLCASSFGGGEKAFFGQGTRLTVV.

The chain uses TRBV5-4 and TRBJ1-6; TRBD1 might be the D (6 bases). Germline-derived CDR1 and CDR2 are SGHNT and YYREEE (reference sequence). V was trimmed by 0 bases and J by 7 bases, leaving 8 bases between them. CDR3 size: 14 residues. CDR3 sequence: CASSLAGVNSPLHF. For the CDR3, the DNA is TGTGCCAGCAGCTTGGCAGGGGTCAATTCACCCCTCCACTTT.

The V and J genes are TRBV12-3 or TRBV12-4 and TRBJ1-2, with 7 bases matching TRBD1. V was clipped by 5 bases and J by 2 bases; unmatched bases: 2. This CDR3 is built from 13 residues. This chain's CDR3 is CASSRQGNYGYTF. The DNA of the CDR3 is TGTGCCAGCAGTCGACAGGGAAACTATGGCTACACCTTC.

The CDR3 spells CASSSTGYQETQYF. CDR3 bases: TGTGCCAGCAGCTCGACAGGGTACCAAGAGACCCAGTACTTC. The J gene is TRBJ2-5, the V gene TRBV11-2, with TRBD1 matching over 7 bases. Germline loops: CDR1 SGHAT, CDR2 FQNNGV. V trimming: 4 bases; J trimming: 0 bases; junction bases outside the gene matches: 2. The CDR3 has 14 residues.

The chain uses TRBV19 and TRBJ1-5; D not resolved. V was pared by 3 bases and J by 16 bases, with 13 bases between. The CDR3 has 11 residues. The germline V gene encodes CDR1 LNHDA and CDR2 SQIVND (reference sequence). The CDR3 is CASSIGSFRHF. The CDR3 DNA reads TGTGCCAGTAGTATCGGGAGCTTTAGACATTTT.

CDR3 coding DNA: TGCGCCAGCAGCTTGGTAGGGAGTAGTGGAAACGAGCAGTACTTC. It yields the protein CASSLVGSSGNEQYF. The chain uses TRBV5-1 and TRBJ2-7; D perhaps matches TRBD2 (5 bases). With 0 bases removed from V and 5 bases from J, the gap between germline ends came to 15 bases. Germline assignment: CDR1 SGHRS and CDR2 YFSETQ. The CDR3 sequence is 15 residues long.

This clone occurred many times. This chain connects TRBV18 to TRBJ1-6, with D perhaps matching TRBD1 (5 bases). Trimming removed 1 base at V and 8 bases at J, with 12 bases between. Germline CDR1 KGHSH, CDR2 LQKENI. The CDR3 length is 15 residues. CDR3 bases: TGTGCCAGCTCACCACTCCAGGGCACGCATTCACCCCTCCACTTT. Its translation: CASSPLQGTHSPLHF.

This clone was picked up a small number of times. The chain employs TRBV2 and TRBJ1-3; D unclear. This CDR3 comprises 15 residues. CDR1 and CDR2 (germline): SNHLY, FYNNEI. Trimming shortened V by 3 bases and J by 0 bases, and 9 bases separated the two germline ends. The DNA for the CDR3 is TGTGCCAGCAGTGAGTGGCGGTTCTCTGGAAACACCATATATTTT. Translation: CASSEWRFSGNTIYF.

V is TRBV6-5 and J is TRBJ1-2, with D perhaps matching TRBD1 (5 bases). CDR3 length: 14 residues. Trimming took off 5 bases at V and 6 bases at J, with 16 bases between the two ends. In germline, CDR1 is MNHEY, CDR2 SVGAGI. CDR3 bases: TGTGCCAGCAGTAAGGAGCTCGGGGGTGATGGCTACACCTTC. This codes for CASSKELGGDGYTF.

The CDR3 bases are TGTGCCAGCAGTACCTCAGGGAGCGGGGAGCAGTTCTTC. It yields the protein CASSTSGSGEQFF. The rearrangement links TRBV6-6 to TRBJ2-1, with D possibly matching TRBD2 (6 bases). V was shortened by 5 bases and J by 10 bases, with 15 bases between the two germline ends. Germline CDR1 reads MNHNY; CDR2 reads SVGAGI (reference sequence). The CDR3 runs 13 residues.

Comment on this clone: Other DNA sequences in the sample encode the same CDR3. The rearrangement joins TRBV6-6 to TRBJ1-2; 9 bases map to TRBD1. Germline assignment: CDR1 MNHNY and CDR2 SVGAGI (reference sequence). After removal of 5 bases from V and 4 bases from J, the junction contained 8 bases not matched to a gene. This CDR3 comprises 15 residues. The CDR3 loop is CASSPGTGRRYGYTF. The CDR3 region has the DNA TGTGCCAGCAGTCCTGGGACAGGGCGACGCTATGGCTACACCTTC.

This clone was seen more than once but under ten times. J is TRBJ2-1 and V is TRBV5-1; 9 bases are a match to TRBD2. The CDR3 sequence is 16 residues long. Germline assignment: CDR1 SGHRS and CDR2 YFSETQ. Germline trimming cut 0 bases from V and 6 bases from J; bases unmatched to any gene: 7. CDR3 residues: CASSLGGSGGLNEQFF. CDR3 nucleotides: TGCGCCAGCAGCTTGGGCGGTAGCGGGGGACTCAATGAGCAGTTCTTC.

The chain carries TRBV6-1 and TRBJ2-5; TRBD1 matches 8 bases. The CDR3 runs 16 residues. Germline-derived CDR1 and CDR2 are MNHNS and SASEGT. Trimming at V came to 1 base and at J to 5 bases, leaving 9 bases not matched to a gene. Here the CDR3 DNA reads TGTGCCAGCAGTGAAGGGCAGGGGGCGCTTCGGGAGACCCAGTACTTC. The encoded protein is CASSEGQGALRETQYF.

CDR3 sequence reads: CASSSLRDRAGYTF. Here the CDR3 DNA reads TGTGCCAGCAGCTCCCTCCGGGACAGGGCTGGCTACACCTTC. The V call is TRBV28, the J call TRBJ1-2; 9 bases match TRBD1. The length of the CDR3 is 14 residues. CDR1 and CDR2 (germline): MDHEN, SYDVKM. V lost 6 bases to trimming and J lost 7 bases; unmatched junction nucleotides: 9.

DNA for the CDR3: TGTGCCAGCAGCCAAGCGACAGGGTTTGACACTGAAGCTTTCTTT. This gives the protein CASSQATGFDTEAFF. This chain uses TRBV28 with TRBJ1-1; TRBD1 matches 7 bases. The CDR3 covers 15 residues. Germline assignment: CDR1 MDHEN and CDR2 SYDVKM. The junction had 10 bases not matched to a gene; V was cut back by 6 bases and J by 3 bases.

The V call is TRBV10-1, the J call TRBJ2-3, with 12 bases matching TRBD2. The germline V gene has CDR1 WNHNN and CDR2 SYGVQD (reference sequence). V shed 4 bases and J 8 bases; nucleotides not matched to a gene: 4. CDR3 length equals 14 residues. This CDR3 is CASSGLAGAGTQYF. CDR3 in DNA: TGCGCCAGCAGTGGACTAGCGGGGGCCGGTACGCAGTATTTT.

This clone has more than one count but fewer than ten. The chain couples TRBV5-6 to TRBJ2-5; TRBD2 matches 7 bases. Losses at the gene ends were 1 base for V and 7 bases for J; bases not matched to a gene: 10. CDR1 SGHDT and CDR2 YYEEEE come from the germline V gene. The CDR3 is 15 residues long. The DNA for the CDR3 is TGTGCCAGCAGCTTGAGAGCGGGGACCGGAGGGACCCAGTACTTC. Protein product: CASSLRAGTGGTQYF.

The chain links TRBV14 to TRBJ2-1; 7 bases agree with TRBD2. The CDR3 loop spans 15 amino acids. Trimming took 1 base from V and 9 from J; bases not matched to a gene: 9. Germline CDR1 and CDR2: SGHDN and FVKESK. The CDR3 DNA is TGTGCCAGCAGCCAAGTATTGGGGGGGACTTTTGAGCAGTTCTTC. Residues: CASSQVLGGTFEQFF.

V and J are TRBV6-5 and TRBJ1-2; maybe TRBD1 (5 bases). The V end was cut by 4 bases, the J end by 0 bases, with 15 bases between. The CDR3 contains 16 residues. Germline CDR1 MNHEY, CDR2 SVGAGI. The CDR3 here is CASSFSDSTSNYGYTF. CDR3 coding DNA: TGTGCCAGCAGTTTTTCTGACAGCACTTCTAACTATGGCTACACCTTC.

This clone has just one count. The CDR3 sequence is CASSSPGTGNNEQFF. CDR3 sequence (DNA): TGTGCCAGCAGTTCACCCGGGACAGGGAACAATGAGCAGTTCTTC. The chain is built from TRBV6-5 and TRBJ2-1; 9 positions agree with TRBD1. The ends lost 4 bases at V and 5 bases at J; junction bases unmatched: 6. This CDR3 is built from 15 residues. Germline CDR1 MNHEY, CDR2 SVGAGI.

The chain links TRBV6-5 to TRBJ1-1; unclear D gene. Trimming took off 7 bases at V and 1 base at J, with 10 bases between the two ends. Germline values: CDR1 MNHEY, CDR2 SVGAGI. The CDR3 has 13 residues. The CDR3 here is CASKLLGNTEAFF. DNA of the CDR3: TGTGCCAGCAAACTCCTCGGGAACACTGAAGCTTTCTTT.